These 13 T cell receptor beta chains originate from one sample sequenced in a study of shared clonotypes between healthy human individuals. The naive CD8 population came from CD45RO-negative cells selected for CCR7, without terminally differentiated effector memory CD45RA+ cells. Assay used: immunoSEQ multiplex PCR; TCRdb lists only in-frame clones, some missing. The table includes some 600,000 clones, roughly 95% detected once. The sequencing sample was made of naive CD8+ T cells sorted from blood. The receptor set was obtained from a young woman in good health.

CDR3 sequence (DNA): TGTGCCAGCAGTTTACGGGGGGACAGGGGGATCTACGAGCAGTACTTC. Protein product: CASSLRGDRGIYEQYF. The chain links TRBV28 to TRBJ2-7, with 11 bases that match TRBD1. J gave up 3 bases and V 2 bases, and 6 bases lay outside the gene matches. Germline V CDR1 and CDR2: MDHEN, SYDVKM. The CDR3 spans 16 residues.

The chain joins TRBV9 to TRBJ2-1; no reliable D call. The V end was cut by 4 bases, the J end by 4 bases, with 3 bases between. The CDR3 length is 11 residues. The germline V gene encodes CDR1 SGDLS and CDR2 YYNGEE. The CDR3 DNA reads as TGTGCCAGCAGCAATTACAATGAGCAGTTCTTC. This encodes CASSNYNEQFF. The whole variable domain, remainder taken from reference TRBV9 and TRBJ2-1, is DSGVTQTPKHLITATGQRVTLRCSPRSGDLSVYWYQQSLDQGLQFLIQYYNGEERAKGNILERFSAQQFPDLHSELNLSSLELGDSALYFCASSNYNEQFFGPGTRLTVL.

The chain is built from TRBV27 and TRBJ2-1; 7 bases match TRBD1. CDR3 length equals 15 residues. V shed 5 bases, J shed 7 bases, and the junction held 11 bases outside the gene matches. The V gene's germline CDR1 is MNHEY and CDR2 SMNVEV (reference sequence). CDR3 sequence reads: CASSATRTGGNEQFF. CDR3 DNA sequence: TGTGCCAGCAGTGCCACTCGGACAGGTGGGAATGAGCAGTTCTTC.

The chain recombines TRBV21-1 with TRBJ2-1; TRBD2 is the table's D call and was not checked against the DNA. TRBV21-1 is shown as a pseudogene. This CDR3 is 12 amino acids long. CDR3 sequence reads: CASSQPGRRFFF. The CDR3, as DNA: TGTGCCAGCAGCCAGCCGGGCAGGAGGTTTTTCTTC.

V gene TRBV6-1 combines with J gene TRBJ2-7; 8 positions agree with TRBD1. Germline CDR1 reads MNHNS; CDR2 reads SASEGT. The V gene end was trimmed by 8 bases and the J gene end by 4 bases; junction bases not matched to a gene: 13. The CDR3 extends over 15 amino acids. CDR3 residues: CASVDEQGGEYEQYF. CDR3 DNA: TGTGCCAGCGTGGACGAACAGGGGGGCGAATACGAGCAGTACTTC.

This chain links TRBV11-2 with TRBJ2-5, with D hard to call. The last part of the DNA fits TRBJ2-7 better; the J call may be wrong. Germline CDR1 is SGHAT and CDR2 is FQNNGV. This CDR3 has 13 residues. The CDR3 region has the DNA TGTGCCAGCAGCTTAGGCCAGAGCTACGAGCAGTACTTC. Protein sequence: CASSLGQSYEQYF.

This chain uses TRBV29-1 with TRBJ1-1, with D perhaps TRBD1 (6 bases). The CDR3 has 12 amino acids. From germline, CDR1 is SQVTM and CDR2 ANQGSEA. Trimming took 1 base from V and 11 from J, leaving 14 bases between them. CDR3 sequence (DNA): TGCAGCGTTGAAGTGGGGGGCTCCGGGGCTTTCTTT. Amino acid sequence: CSVEVGGSGAFF.

The chain recombines TRBV28 with TRBJ2-7; D not resolved. The CDR3 totals 11 residues. V lost 4 bases, J lost 6 bases, and 7 bases lay in between. Germline V gene sequence: CDR1 MDHEN, CDR2 SYDVKM. As DNA, the CDR3 is TGTGCCAGCAGTTCCTCCCCCGAGCAGTACTTC. It is translated as CASSSSPEQYF.

The rearrangement joins TRBV18 to TRBJ2-2, with D possibly called TRBD1 or TRBD2 (5 bases each). The CDR3 is 17 residues long. CDR1 is KGHSH, CDR2 LQKENI, per germline. V was clipped by 2 bases and J by 0 bases, with 13 bases between them. The CDR3 nucleotides read TGTGCCAGCTCACCAACGGGGCTGCGAGCGAACACCGGGGAGCTGTTTTTT. It encodes CASSPTGLRANTGELFF.

The V call is TRBV7-3, the J call TRBJ1-2; no firm D call. The germline V gene has CDR1 SGHTA and CDR2 FQGTGA. The CDR3 is 14 amino acids. Trimming cost V 5 bases and J 3 bases, with 13 bases left between them. CDR3 region: CASSRREVYYGYTF. The CDR3 region has the DNA TGTGCCAGCAGCAGAAGGGAGGTTTACTATGGCTACACCTTC. Full variable domain (outside the CDR3, taken from reference TRBV7-3 and TRBJ1-2): GAGVSQTPSNKVTEKGKYVELRCDPISGHTALYWYRQSLGQGPEFLIYFQGTGAADDSGLPNDRFFAVRPEGSVSTLKIQRTERGDSAVYLCASSRREVYYGYTFGSGTRLTVV.

Only one count was recorded for this clone. The J gene is TRBJ2-2, the V gene TRBV4-2; tentative D call: TRBD2 (6 bases). Germline assignment: CDR1 LGHNA and CDR2 YNFKEQ. CDR3 length: 17 amino acids. V lost 1 base to trimming and J lost 7 bases, with 19 bases between them. CDR3 bases: TGTGCCAGCAGCCAAGTGCAGACTAGATCTTGGAGCGGGGAGCTGTTTTTT. Amino acid sequence: CASSQVQTRSWSGELFF.

The CDR3 DNA follows: TGTGCCAGTAGTATAGGTCCCGGGACTAGCTCCTACGAGCAGTACTTC. Protein product: CASSIGPGTSSYEQYF. V usage is TRBV19 and J usage is TRBJ2-7, with 8 bases lining up with TRBD2. With V trimmed by 1 base and J by 0 bases, 5 bases remained unmatched. From germline, CDR1 is LNHDA and CDR2 SQIVND (reference sequence). This CDR3 has 16 amino acids. The whole variable domain, filled in from reference TRBV19 and TRBJ2-7, reads DGGITQSPKYLFRKEGQNVTLSCEQNLNHDAMYWYRQDPGQGLRLIYYSQIVNDFQKGDIAEGYSVSREKKESFPLTVTSAQKNPTAFYLCASSIGPGTSSYEQYFGPGTRLTVT.

The gene calls are TRBV27 and TRBJ1-2, with a weak D call TRBD1 (6 bases). This CDR3 comprises 15 residues. Germline loops: CDR1 MNHEY, CDR2 SMNVEV (reference sequence). V dropped 3 bases and J dropped 6 bases, with 17 bases sitting between them. CDR3 nucleotides: TGTGCCAGCAGTTTCCAGAGCTGGGGGGCGCATGGCTACACCTTC. Translation gives CASSFQSWGAHGYTF.